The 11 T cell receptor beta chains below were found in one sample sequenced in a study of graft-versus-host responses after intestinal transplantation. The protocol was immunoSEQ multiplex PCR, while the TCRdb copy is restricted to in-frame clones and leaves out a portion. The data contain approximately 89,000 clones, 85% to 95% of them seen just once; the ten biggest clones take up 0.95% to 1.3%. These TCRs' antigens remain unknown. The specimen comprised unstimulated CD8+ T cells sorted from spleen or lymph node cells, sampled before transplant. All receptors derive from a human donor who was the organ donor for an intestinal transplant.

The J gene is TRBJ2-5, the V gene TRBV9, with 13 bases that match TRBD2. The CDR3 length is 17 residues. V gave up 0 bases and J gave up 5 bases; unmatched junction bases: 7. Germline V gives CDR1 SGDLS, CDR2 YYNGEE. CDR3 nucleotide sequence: TGTGCCAGCAGCGTAGTGGCCGGGACTAGCGGGATGGAGACCCAGTACTTC. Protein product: CASSVVAGTSGMETQYF.

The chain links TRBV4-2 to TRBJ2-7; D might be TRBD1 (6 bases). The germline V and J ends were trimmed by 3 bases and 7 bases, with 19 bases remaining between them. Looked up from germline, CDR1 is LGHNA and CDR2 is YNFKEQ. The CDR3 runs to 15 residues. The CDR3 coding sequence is TGTGCCAGCAGCCAGACAGGAGGACCCTCGGGGGAGCAGTACTTC. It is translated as CASSQTGGPSGEQYF.

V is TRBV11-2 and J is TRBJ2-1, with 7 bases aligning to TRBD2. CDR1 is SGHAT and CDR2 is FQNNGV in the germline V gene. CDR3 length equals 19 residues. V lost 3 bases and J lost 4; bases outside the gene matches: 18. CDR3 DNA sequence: TGTGCCAGCAGCTTCCCTCTTGTCCCCCCGGGACTAAAATACAATGAGCAGTTCTTC. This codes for CASSFPLVPPGLKYNEQFF.

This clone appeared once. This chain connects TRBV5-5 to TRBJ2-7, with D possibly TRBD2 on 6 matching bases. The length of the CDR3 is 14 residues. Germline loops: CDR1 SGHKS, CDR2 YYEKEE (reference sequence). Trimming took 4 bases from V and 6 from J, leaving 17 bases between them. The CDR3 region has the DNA TGTGCCAGCAGCGGGGGGACCGGGGCGGGCGAGCAGTACTTC. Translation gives CASSGGTGAGEQYF.

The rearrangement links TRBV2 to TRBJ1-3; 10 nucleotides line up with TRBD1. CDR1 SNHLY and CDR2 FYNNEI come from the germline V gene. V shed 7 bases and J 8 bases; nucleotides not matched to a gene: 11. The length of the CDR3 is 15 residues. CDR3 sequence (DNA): TGTGCCAGCATTACCGTGACAGGGGGCACGGACACCATATATTTT. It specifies CASITVTGGTDTIYF.

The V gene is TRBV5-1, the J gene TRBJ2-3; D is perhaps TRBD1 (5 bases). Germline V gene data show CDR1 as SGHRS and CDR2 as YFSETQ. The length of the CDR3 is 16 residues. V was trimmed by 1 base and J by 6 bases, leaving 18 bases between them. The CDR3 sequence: CASSLHGHSPRDTQYF. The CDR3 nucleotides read TGCGCCAGCAGCTTGCACGGACATTCTCCTCGGGATACGCAGTATTTT.

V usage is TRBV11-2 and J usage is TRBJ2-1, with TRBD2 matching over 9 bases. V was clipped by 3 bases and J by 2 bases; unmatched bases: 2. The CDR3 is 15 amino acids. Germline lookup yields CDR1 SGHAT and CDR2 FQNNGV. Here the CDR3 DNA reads TGTGCCAGCAGCTTCAGCGGGAGGCCCTACAATGAGCAGTTCTTC. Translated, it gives CASSFSGRPYNEQFF.

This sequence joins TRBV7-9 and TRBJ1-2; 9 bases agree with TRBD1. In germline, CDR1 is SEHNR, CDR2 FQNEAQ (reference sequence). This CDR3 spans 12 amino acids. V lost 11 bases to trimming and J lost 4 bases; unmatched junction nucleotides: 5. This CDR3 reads CAGRQGVYGYTF. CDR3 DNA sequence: TGTGCCGGTAGACAGGGGGTCTATGGCTACACCTTC.

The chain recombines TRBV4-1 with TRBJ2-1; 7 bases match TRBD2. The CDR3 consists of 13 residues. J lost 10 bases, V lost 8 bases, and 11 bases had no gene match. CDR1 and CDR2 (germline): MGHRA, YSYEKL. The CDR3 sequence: CASRLAAKGEQFF. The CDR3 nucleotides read TGCGCCAGCCGGCTAGCGGCTAAGGGGGAGCAGTTCTTC.

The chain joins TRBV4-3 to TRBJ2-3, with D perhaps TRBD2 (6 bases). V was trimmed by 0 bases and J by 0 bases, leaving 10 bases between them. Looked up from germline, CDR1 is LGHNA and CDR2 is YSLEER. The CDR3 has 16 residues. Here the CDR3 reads CASSQDGRPSTDTQYF. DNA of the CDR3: TGCGCCAGCAGCCAAGATGGGAGGCCTAGCACAGATACGCAGTATTTT.

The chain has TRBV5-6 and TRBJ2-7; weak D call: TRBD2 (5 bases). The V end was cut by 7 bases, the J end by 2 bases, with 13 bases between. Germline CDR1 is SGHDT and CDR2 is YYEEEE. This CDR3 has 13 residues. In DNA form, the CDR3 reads TGTGCCAGCGGTGAGGGCCTAACCTACGAGCAGTACTTC. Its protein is CASGEGLTYEQYF. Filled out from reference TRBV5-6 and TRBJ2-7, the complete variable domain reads DAGVTQSPTHLIKTRGQQVTLRCSPKSGHDTVSWYQQALGQGPQFIFQYYEEEERQRGNFPDRFSGHQFPNYSSELNVNALLLGDSALYLCASGEGLTYEQYFGPGTRLTVT.